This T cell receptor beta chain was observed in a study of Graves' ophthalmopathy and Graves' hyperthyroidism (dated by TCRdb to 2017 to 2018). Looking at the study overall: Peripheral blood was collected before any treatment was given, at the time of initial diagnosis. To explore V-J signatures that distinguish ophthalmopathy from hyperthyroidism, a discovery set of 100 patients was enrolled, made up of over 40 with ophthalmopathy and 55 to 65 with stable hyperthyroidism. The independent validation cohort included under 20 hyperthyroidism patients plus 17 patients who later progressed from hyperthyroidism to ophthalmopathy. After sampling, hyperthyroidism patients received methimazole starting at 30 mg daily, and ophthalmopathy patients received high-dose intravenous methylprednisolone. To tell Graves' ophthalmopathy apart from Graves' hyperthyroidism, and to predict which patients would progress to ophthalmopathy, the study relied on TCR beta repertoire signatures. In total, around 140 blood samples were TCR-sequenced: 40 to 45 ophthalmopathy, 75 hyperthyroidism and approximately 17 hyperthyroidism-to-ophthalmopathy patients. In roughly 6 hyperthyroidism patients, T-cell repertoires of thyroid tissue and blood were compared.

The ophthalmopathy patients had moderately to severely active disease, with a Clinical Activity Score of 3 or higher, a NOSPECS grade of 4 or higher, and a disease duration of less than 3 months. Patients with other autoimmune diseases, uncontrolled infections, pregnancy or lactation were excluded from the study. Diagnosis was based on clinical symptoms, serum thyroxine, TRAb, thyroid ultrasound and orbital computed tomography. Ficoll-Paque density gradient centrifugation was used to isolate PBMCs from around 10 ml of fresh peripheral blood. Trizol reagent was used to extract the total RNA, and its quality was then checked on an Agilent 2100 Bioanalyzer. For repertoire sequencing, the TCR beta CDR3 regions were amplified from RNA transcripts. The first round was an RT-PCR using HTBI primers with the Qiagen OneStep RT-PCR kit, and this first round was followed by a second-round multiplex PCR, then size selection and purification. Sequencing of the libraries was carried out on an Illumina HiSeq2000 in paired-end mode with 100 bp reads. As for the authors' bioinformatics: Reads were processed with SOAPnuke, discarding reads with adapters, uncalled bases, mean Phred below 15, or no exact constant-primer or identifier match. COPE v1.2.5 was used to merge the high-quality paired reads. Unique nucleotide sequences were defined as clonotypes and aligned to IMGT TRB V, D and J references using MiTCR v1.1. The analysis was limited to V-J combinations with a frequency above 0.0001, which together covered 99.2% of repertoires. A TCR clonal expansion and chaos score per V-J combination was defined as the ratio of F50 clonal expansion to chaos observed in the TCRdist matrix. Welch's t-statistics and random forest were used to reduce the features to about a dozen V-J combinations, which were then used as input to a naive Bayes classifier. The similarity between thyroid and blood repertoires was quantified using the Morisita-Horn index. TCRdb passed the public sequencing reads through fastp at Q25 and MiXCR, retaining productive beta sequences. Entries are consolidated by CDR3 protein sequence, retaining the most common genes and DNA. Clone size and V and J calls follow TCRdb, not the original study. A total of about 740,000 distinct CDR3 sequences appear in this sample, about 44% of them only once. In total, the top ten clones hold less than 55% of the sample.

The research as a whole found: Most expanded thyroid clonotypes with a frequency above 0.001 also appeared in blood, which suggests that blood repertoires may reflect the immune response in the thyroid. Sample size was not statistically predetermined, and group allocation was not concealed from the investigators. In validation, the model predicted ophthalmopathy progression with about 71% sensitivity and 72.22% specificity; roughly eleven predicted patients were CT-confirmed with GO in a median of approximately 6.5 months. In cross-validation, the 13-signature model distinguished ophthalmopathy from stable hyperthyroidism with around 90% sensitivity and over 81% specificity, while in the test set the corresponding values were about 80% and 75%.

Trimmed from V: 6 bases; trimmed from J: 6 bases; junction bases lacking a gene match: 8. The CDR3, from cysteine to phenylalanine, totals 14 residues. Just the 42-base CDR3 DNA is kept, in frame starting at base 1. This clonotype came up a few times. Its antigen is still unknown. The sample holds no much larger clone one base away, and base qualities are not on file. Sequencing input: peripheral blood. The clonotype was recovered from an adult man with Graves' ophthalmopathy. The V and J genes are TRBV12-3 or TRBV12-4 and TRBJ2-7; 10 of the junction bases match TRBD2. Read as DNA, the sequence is TGTGCCAGCAGCCCAGCGGGGGGGCCGATCGAGCAGTACTTC. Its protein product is CASSPAGGPIEQYF.